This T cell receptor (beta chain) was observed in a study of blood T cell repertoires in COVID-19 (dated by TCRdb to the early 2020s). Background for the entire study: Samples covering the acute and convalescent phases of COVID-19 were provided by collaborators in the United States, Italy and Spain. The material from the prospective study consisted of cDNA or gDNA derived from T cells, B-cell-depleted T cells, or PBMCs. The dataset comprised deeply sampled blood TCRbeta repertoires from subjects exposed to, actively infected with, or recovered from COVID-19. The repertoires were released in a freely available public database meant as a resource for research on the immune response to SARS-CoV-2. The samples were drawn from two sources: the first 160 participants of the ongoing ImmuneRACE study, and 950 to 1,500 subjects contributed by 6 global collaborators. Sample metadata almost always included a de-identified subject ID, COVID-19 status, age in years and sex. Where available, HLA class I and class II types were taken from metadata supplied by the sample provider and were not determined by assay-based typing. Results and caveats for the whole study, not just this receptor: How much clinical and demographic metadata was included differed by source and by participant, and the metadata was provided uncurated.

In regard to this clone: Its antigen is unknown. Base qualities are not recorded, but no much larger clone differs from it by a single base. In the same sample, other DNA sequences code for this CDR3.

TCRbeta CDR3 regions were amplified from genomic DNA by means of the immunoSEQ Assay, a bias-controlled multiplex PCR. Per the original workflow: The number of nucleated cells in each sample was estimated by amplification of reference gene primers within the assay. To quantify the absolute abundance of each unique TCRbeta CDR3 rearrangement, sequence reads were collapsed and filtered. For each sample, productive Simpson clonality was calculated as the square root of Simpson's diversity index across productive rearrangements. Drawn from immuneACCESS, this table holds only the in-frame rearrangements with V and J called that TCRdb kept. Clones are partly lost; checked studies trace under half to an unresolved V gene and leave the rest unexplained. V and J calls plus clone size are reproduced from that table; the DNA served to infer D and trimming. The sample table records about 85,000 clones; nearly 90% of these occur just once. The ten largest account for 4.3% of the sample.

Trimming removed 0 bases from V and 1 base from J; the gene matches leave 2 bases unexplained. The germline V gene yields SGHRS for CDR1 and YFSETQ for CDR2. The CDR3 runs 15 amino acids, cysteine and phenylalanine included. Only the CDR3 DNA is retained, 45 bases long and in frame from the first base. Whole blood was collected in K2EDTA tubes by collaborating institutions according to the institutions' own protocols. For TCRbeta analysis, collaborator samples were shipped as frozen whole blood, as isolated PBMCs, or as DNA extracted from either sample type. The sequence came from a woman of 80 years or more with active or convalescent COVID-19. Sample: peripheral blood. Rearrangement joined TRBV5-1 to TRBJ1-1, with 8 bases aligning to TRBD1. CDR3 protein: CASSLAGTGNTEAFF. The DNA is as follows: TGCGCCAGCAGCTTGGCCGGGACAGGGAACACTGAAGCTTTCTTT.